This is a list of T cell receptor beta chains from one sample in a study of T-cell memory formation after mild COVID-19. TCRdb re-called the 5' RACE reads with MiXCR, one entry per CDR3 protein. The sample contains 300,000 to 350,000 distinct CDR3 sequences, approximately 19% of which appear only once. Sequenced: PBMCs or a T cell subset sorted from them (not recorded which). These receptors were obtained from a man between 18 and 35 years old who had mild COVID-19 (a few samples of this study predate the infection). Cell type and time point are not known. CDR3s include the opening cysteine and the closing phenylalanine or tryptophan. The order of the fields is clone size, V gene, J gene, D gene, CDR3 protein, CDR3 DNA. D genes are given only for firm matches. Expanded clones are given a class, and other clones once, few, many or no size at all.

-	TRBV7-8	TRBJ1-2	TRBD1	CASSTPWVRTGLNYGYTF	TGTGCCAGCAGCACCCCGTGGGTCCGGACAGGGCTTAACTATGGCTACACCTTC
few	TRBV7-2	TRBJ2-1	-	CASSFLGRHEQFF	TGTGCCAGCAGCTTCCTAGGGAGGCATGAGCAGTTCTTC
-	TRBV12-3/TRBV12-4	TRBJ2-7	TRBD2	CASSPSSGGAGEQYF	TGTGCCAGCAGTCCGTCTAGCGGGGGGGCCGGCGAGCAGTACTTC
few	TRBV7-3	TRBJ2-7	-	CASSLGQGRGEQYF	TGTGCCAGCAGCTTAGGGCAGGGAAGAGGCGAGCAGTACTTC
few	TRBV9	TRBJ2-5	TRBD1	CASSLGTGGVETQYF	TGTGCCAGCAGCCTCGGGACAGGGGGCGTCGAGACCCAGTACTTC
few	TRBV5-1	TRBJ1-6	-	CASSLEGRRLSSYNSPLHF	TGCGCCAGCAGCTTGGAGGGACGGAGGTTGAGCTCCTATAATTCACCCCTCCACTTT
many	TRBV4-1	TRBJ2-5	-	CASSQDAGVGTQYF	TGCGCCAGCAGCCAAGATGCCGGAGTGGGGACCCAGTACTTC
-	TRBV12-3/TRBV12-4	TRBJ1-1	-	CASTAGAEAFF	TGTGCCAGCACTGCGGGGGCTGAAGCTTTCTTT
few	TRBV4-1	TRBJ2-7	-	CASSQVPAGPYEQYF	TGCGCCAGCAGCCAAGTACCCGCAGGGCCCTACGAGCAGTACTTC
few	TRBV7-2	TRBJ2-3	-	CASSLASFQGYTQYF	TGTGCCAGCAGCTTAGCCTCCTTCCAGGGGTATACGCAGTATTTT
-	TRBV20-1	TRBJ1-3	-	CSTARLGTIYF	TGCAGTACTGCCAGACTCGGCACCATATATTTT
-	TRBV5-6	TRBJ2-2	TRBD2	CASSLTSGANTGELFF	TGTGCCAGCAGCTTGACTAGCGGGGCGAACACCGGGGAGCTGTTTTTT
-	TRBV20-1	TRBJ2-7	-	CSAARSQRHYEQYF	TGCAGTGCAGCTAGGTCACAGAGACACTACGAGCAGTACTTC
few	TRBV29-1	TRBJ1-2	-	CSVGQGTNYGYTF	TGCAGCGTTGGTCAAGGTACTAACTATGGCTACACCTTC
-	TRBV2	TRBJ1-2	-	CAAFGYGYTF	TGTGCCGCCTTCGGCTATGGCTACACCTTC
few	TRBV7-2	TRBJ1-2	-	CASSLSQGLREGYTF	TGTGCCAGCAGCTTATCCCAGGGGCTCCGTGAGGGCTACACCTTC
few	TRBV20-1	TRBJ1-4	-	CSAGSQGGEKLFF	TGCAGTGCCGGTTCCCAGGGAGGTGAAAAACTGTTTTTT
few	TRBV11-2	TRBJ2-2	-	CASSLERPENTGELFF	TGTGCCAGCAGCTTAGAGCGCCCGGAGAACACCGGGGAGCTGTTTTTT
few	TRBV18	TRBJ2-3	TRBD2	CASSPASGVRGTQYF	TGTGCCAGCTCACCGGCCAGCGGGGTCCGGGGGACGCAGTATTTT
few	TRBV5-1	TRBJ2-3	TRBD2	CASSLAVSSGNTDTQYF	TGCGCCAGCAGCTTGGCGGTTTCTAGCGGAAACACAGATACGCAGTATTTT
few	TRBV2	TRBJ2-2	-	CASSDAEHTGELFF	TGTGCCAGCAGTGATGCAGAGCACACCGGGGAGCTGTTTTTT
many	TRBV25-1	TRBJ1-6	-	CASSESVTLHF	TGTGCCAGCAGTGAATCCGTCACCCTCCACTTT
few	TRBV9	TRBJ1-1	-	CASTRQAANTEAFF	TGTGCCAGCACCCGACAGGCCGCGAACACTGAAGCTTTCTTT
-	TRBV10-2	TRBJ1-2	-	CASSPTDYGYTF	TGCGCCAGCAGTCCAACTGATTATGGCTACACCTTC
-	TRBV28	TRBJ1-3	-	CASRKQLFLSLRNTIYF	TGTGCCAGCAGGAAACAACTTTTTTTGTCTCTCCGAAACACCATATATTTT
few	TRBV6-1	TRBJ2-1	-	CASRAGRGLYNEQFF	TGTGCCAGCAGGGCAGGGCGGGGGCTTTACAATGAGCAGTTCTTC
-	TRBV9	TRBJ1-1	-	CASSAHSSRDTEAFF	TGTGCCAGCAGCGCGCATAGCTCTCGTGATACTGAAGCTTTCTTT
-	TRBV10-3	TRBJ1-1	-	CAISESEGTDTEAFF	TGTGCCATCAGTGAGTCGGAGGGGACGGACACTGAAGCTTTCTTT
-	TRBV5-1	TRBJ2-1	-	CASSLTSGTGNNEQFF	TGCGCCAGCAGCCTAACATCCGGGACTGGGAACAATGAGCAGTTCTTC
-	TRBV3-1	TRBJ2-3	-	CASSLLAYGTDTQYF	TGTGCCAGCAGTCTCCTGGCGTACGGCACAGATACGCAGTATTTT
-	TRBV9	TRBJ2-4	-	CASSVEPELGIQYF	TGTGCCAGCAGCGTAGAGCCGGAGTTGGGCATTCAGTACTTC
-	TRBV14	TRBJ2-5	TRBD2	CASSPRAGGWETQYF	TGTGCCAGCAGCCCCCGGGCGGGAGGATGGGAGACCCAGTACTTC
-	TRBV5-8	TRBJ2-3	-	CASSPGASTDTQYF	TGTGCCAGCAGCCCAGGGGCTAGCACAGATACGCAGTATTTT
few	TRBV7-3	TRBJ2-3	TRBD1	CASSFDTGTGTSGTQYF	TGTGCCAGCAGCTTCGACACCGGGACAGGGACCTCGGGTACGCAGTATTTT
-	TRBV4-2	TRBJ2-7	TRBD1	CASSQTTTGVRGEQYF	TGTGCCAGCAGCCAGACAACGACAGGGGTGAGGGGCGAGCAGTACTTC
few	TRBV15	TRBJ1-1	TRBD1	CATRKGATEAFF	TGTGCCACCCGGAAGGGGGCCACTGAAGCTTTCTTT
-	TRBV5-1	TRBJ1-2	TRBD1	CASSRQTGALQGYTF	TGCGCCAGCAGCAGACAGACAGGGGCCCTCCAGGGCTACACCTTC
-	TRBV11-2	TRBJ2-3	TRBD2	CASHSGVLTDTQYF	TGTGCCAGCCATAGCGGGGTTCTCACAGATACGCAGTATTTT
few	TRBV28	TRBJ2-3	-	CATEGYGHTDTQYF	TGTGCTACCGAGGGGTACGGGCACACAGATACGCAGTATTTT
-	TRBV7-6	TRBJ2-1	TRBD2	CASSLGGSGGAYNEQFF	TGTGCCAGCAGCTTAGGAGGAAGCGGGGGGGCCTACAATGAGCAGTTCTTC
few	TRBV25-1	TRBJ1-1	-	CASSGHLDSRAFF	TGTGCCAGCAGTGGCCACCTGGACAGTCGAGCTTTCTTT
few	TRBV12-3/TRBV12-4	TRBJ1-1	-	CASSSGLGGTEAFF	TGTGCCAGCAGTTCGGGACTCGGAGGGACTGAAGCTTTCTTT
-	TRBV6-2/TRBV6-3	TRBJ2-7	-	CASSYDTYEQYF	TGTGCCAGCAGTTACGACACCTACGAGCAGTACTTC
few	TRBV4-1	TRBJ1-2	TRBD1	CASRTPGTGPPEDYGYTF	TGCGCCAGCAGGACTCCCGGGACAGGGCCGCCCGAGGACTATGGCTACACCTTC
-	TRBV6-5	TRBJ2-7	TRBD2	CASSSRLAGGRWQYF	TGTGCCAGCAGTTCTCGACTAGCGGGGGGGAGGTGGCAGTACTTC
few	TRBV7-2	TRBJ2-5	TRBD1	CASSPGTAAGETQYF	TGTGCCAGCAGCCCGGGGACAGCTGCCGGAGAGACCCAGTACTTC
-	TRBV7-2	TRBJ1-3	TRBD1	CASSPQYTGTGEAGNTIYF	TGTGCCAGCAGCCCGCAATACACCGGGACAGGGGAGGCCGGAAACACCATATATTTT
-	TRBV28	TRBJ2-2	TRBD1	CASSLTGINTGELFF	TGTGCCAGCAGTCTGACAGGGATAAACACCGGGGAGCTGTTTTTT
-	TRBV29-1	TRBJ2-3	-	CSVQRPGDTQYF	TGCAGCGTACAGCGTCCCGGCGATACGCAGTATTTT
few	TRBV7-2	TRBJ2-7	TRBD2	CASSLIPGGAYEQYF	TGTGCCAGCAGCTTAATACCCGGGGGGGCCTACGAGCAGTACTTC
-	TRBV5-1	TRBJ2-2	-	CASSYFGRSNTGELIF	TGCGCCAGCAGCTATTTCGGCCGGTCGAACACCGGGGAGCTGATTTTT
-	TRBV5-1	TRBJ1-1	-	CASREDPNTEAFF	TGCGCCAGCAGAGAGGATCCGAACACTGAAGCTTTCTTT